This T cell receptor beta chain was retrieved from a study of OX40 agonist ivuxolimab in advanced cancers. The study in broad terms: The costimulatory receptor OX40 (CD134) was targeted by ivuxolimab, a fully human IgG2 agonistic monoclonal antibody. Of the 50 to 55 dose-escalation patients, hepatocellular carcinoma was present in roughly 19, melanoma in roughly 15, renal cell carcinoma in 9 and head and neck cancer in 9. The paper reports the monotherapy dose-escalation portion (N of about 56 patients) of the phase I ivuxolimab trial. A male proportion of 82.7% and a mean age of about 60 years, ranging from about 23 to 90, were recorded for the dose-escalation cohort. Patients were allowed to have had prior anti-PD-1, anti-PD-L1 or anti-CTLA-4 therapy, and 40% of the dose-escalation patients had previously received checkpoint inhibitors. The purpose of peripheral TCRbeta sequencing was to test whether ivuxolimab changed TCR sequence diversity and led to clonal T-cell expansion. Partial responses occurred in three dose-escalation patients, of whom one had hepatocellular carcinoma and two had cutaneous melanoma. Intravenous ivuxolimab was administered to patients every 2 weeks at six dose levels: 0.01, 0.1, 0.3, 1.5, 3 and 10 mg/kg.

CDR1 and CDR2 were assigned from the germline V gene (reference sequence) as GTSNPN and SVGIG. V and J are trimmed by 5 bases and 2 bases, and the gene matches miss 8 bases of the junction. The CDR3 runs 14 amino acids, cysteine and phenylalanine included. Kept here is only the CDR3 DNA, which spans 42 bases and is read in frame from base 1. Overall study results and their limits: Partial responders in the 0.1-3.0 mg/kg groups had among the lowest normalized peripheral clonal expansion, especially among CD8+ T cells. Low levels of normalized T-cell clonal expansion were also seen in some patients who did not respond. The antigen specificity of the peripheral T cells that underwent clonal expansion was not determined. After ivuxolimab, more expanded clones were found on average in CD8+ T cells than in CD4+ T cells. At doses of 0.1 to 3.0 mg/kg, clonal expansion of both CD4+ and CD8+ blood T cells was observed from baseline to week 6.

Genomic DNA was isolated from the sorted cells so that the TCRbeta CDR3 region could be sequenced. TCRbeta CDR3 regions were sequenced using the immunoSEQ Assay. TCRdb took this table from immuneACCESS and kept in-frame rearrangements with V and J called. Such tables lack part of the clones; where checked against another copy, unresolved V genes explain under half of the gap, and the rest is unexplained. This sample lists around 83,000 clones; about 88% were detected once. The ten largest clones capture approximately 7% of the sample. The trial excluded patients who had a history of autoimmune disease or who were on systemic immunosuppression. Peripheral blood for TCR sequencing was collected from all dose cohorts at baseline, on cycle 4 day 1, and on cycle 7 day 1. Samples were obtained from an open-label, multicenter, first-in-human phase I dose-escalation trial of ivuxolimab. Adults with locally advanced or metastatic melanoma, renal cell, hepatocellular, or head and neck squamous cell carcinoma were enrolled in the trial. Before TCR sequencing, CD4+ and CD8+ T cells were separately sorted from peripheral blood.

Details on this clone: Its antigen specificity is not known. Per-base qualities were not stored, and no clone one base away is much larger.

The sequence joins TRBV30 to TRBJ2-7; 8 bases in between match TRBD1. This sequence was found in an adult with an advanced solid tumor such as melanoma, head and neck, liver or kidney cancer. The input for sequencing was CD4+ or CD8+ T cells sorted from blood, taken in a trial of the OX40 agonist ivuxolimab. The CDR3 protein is CAWRKTGVTYEQYF. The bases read TGTGCCTGGCGGAAGACAGGGGTCACCTACGAGCAGTACTTC.